The clone carrying this T cell receptor (beta chain) was counted only a few times. The antigen is unknown. Germline CDR1 ENHRY, CDR2 SYGVKD. The CDR3 covers 16 residues. With 0 bases removed from V and 1 base from J, the gap between germline ends came to 12 bases. This sample was included in a study of T cell repertoires in cytomegalovirus infection. Overall study context: Public TCR beta signature analysis indicated the presence of both CMV infection and matching HLA type. Overall study findings and caveats: Public TCR beta family frequency separated CMV-and-HLA carriers, including in an independent cohort.

TCRdb re-analysed the reads in MiXCR, keeping a single row per CDR3 protein. In the table there are approximately 390,000 distinct CDR3 sequences, about 35% of which are singletons. The clonotype originates from a human donor in good health (CMV status not recorded). Some clones in this sample may be carry-over from other donors' samples. The sample consisted of cultured PBMCs, taken from culture after CMV antigen stimulation. The chain has TRBV10-3 and TRBJ2-5; perhaps TRBD1 as D (6 bases). CDR3: CAISESFTGLQETQYF. The CDR3 DNA reads as TGTGCCATCAGTGAGTCATTTACAGGGCTCCAAGAGACCCAGTACTTC.